Shown below are 17 T cell receptor beta chains from a single sample sequenced in a study of cytomegalovirus exposure and HLA in healthy donors. Repertoires were generated with immunoSEQ multiplex PCR, while TCRdb's copy carries only in-frame clones and drops some. Among under 85,000 clones listed, 90% to 95% were seen once. Sequencing input: PBMCs. The receptors were gathered from a woman aged 18-29 years in good health and CMV-seronegative.

The chain recombines TRBV2 with TRBJ2-7; 7 positions match TRBD1. Germline V CDR1 and CDR2: SNHLY, FYNNEI. V lost 6 bases, J lost 3 bases, and 14 bases stayed unmatched. The CDR3 has 16 residues. The CDR3 coding sequence is TGTGCCAGCAGCCCCGTAGGGGACAGTTTCTTCTACGAGCAGTACTTC. It is translated as CASSPVGDSFFYEQYF.

This chain connects TRBV19 to TRBJ2-3, with no clear D. The CDR3 length is 15 residues. The V and J ends lost 3 bases and 0 bases respectively, with 10 bases between them. The V gene's germline CDR1 is LNHDA and CDR2 SQIVND (reference sequence). The CDR3, as DNA: TGTGCCAGTAGTATCCAGGCAGACAGCACAGATACGCAGTATTTT. This sequence encodes CASSIQADSTDTQYF.

The V gene is TRBV29-1, the J gene TRBJ1-2; 8 bases fit TRBD1. CDR3 size: 13 residues. CDR1 is SQVTM, CDR2 ANQGSEA, per germline. Trimming removed 3 bases from V and 4 bases from J; junction bases left unmatched: 4. CDR3 nucleotide sequence: TGCAGCGTTGAGAAAGGACAGGGCTATGGCTACACCTTC. As protein: CSVEKGQGYGYTF.

V is TRBV21-1 and J is TRBJ2-7; the table assigns TRBD2, which was not confirmed against the DNA. TRBV21-1 is annotated as a pseudogene. The CDR3 covers 14 residues. The CDR3 nucleotides read TGTGCCAGCGACGTGGCGAGCTGGAGGGGCGAGCAGTACTTC. Its protein product is CASDVASWRGEQYF.

This chain uses TRBV29-1 with TRBJ2-1, with D perhaps TRBD1 (5 bases). This CDR3 spans 15 amino acids. Trimming took 7 bases from V and 0 from J, leaving 16 bases between them. Germline lookup yields CDR1 SQVTM and CDR2 ANQGSEA. CDR3 region: CSASAGHSSYNEQFF. In nucleotides, the CDR3 is TGCAGCGCATCTGCAGGGCACAGCTCCTACAATGAGCAGTTCTTC.

This clone was counted once. This chain uses TRBV5-1 with TRBJ1-4, with 7 bases fitting TRBD1. The germline CDR1 and CDR2 sequences are SGHRS and YFSETQ. J gave up 8 bases and V 4 bases, and 11 bases lay outside the gene matches. CDR3 size: 15 residues. The CDR3 loop reads CASSQETGPQEKLFF. The DNA for the CDR3 is TGCGCCAGCAGCCAAGAGACAGGGCCCCAAGAAAAACTGTTTTTT.

The chain joins TRBV7-2 to TRBJ1-4, with 10 positions matching TRBD1. V dropped 4 bases and J dropped 6; count of bases not matched to a gene: 2. Germline loops: CDR1 SGHTA, CDR2 FQGNSA. This CDR3 contains 14 residues. The CDR3 spells CASSSDRGHEKLFF. In DNA form, the CDR3 reads TGTGCCAGCAGCTCAGACAGGGGGCATGAAAAACTGTTTTTT. The entire variable domain, with the rest obtained from reference TRBV7-2 and TRBJ1-4, is as follows: GAGVSQSPSNKVTEKGKDVELRCDPISGHTALYWYRQSLGQGLEFLIYFQGNSAPDKSGLPSDRFSAERTGGSVSTLTIQRTQQEDSAVYLCASSSDRGHEKLFFGSGTQLSVL.

The rearrangement uses TRBV5-4 and TRBJ2-7, with D maybe TRBD1 (5 bases). The CDR3 contains 14 residues. Germline CDR1 is SGHNT and CDR2 is YYREEE (reference sequence). V lost 4 bases, J lost 6 bases, and 17 bases lay in between. For the CDR3, the DNA is TGTGCCAGCAGCCGCGAGTCAGGGTTTGGCGAGCAGTACTTC. Its translation is CASSRESGFGEQYF.

V usage is TRBV6-1 and J usage is TRBJ2-2, with a tentative D call TRBD1 (6 bases). The CDR3 spans 14 residues. Germline V CDR1 and CDR2: MNHNS, SASEGT. The V and J ends lost 0 bases and 6 bases respectively, with 8 bases between them. The CDR3 sequence: CASSEAPGAGELFF. The DNA of the CDR3 is TGTGCCAGCAGTGAAGCTCCAGGGGCCGGGGAGCTGTTTTTT.

The genes are TRBV5-4 and TRBJ2-1; the match to TRBD1 covers 10 bases. The CDR3 is made up of 15 amino acids. V shed 4 bases, J shed 3 bases, and the junction held 4 bases outside the gene matches. Germline V gives CDR1 SGHNT, CDR2 YYREEE (reference sequence). Written as DNA, the CDR3 is TGTGCCAGCAGCCCCGGGACAGGGGACTACAATGAGCAGTTCTTC. Residues: CASSPGTGDYNEQFF.

The chain has TRBV19 and TRBJ1-1, with D unresolved. This CDR3 comprises 13 residues. Germline V gene lookup returns CDR1 LNHDA and CDR2 SQIVND (reference sequence). Trimming took off 4 bases at V and 0 bases at J, with 6 bases between the two ends. CDR3 coding DNA: TGTGCCAGTAGTAAGTCGGTGAACACTGAAGCTTTCTTT. Translating it yields CASSKSVNTEAFF.

This clone was picked up one time. The chain combines TRBV15 with TRBJ2-7; TRBD2 matches at 10 bases. Trimming at V came to 0 bases and at J to 1 base, leaving 6 bases not matched to a gene. Germline V gives CDR1 LNHNV, CDR2 YYDKDF (reference sequence). This CDR3 has 17 residues. This CDR3 is CATSRDRVAGGSYEQYF. DNA of the CDR3: TGTGCCACCAGCAGAGATCGGGTAGCGGGAGGATCCTACGAGCAGTACTTC.

The chain joins TRBV30 to TRBJ1-6, with D unresolved. Germline CDR1 and CDR2: GTSNPN and SVGIG (reference sequence). V gave up 0 bases and J gave up 4 bases, with 7 bases separating them. There are 14 residues in the CDR3. CDR3 DNA sequence: TGTGCCTGGAGTGTAGGCGGTTATAATTCACCCCTCCACTTT. The encoded protein is CAWSVGGYNSPLHF.

This rearrangement joins TRBV18 to TRBJ1-1; possibly TRBD1 for D (5 bases). Germline V CDR1 and CDR2: KGHSH, LQKENI. The CDR3 totals 14 residues. Between the trimmed V and J ends, which lost 4 bases and 1 base, there was a span of 10 bases. The DNA of the CDR3 is TGTGCCAGCTCACTGAAGACAGAGAACACTGAAGCTTTCTTT. Translation gives CASSLKTENTEAFF.

The CDR3 DNA sequence: TGTGCCAGCAGCGAGTCGGGTCCCACCGGGGAGCTGTTTTTT. Amino acid sequence: CASSESGPTGELFF. The rearrangement uses TRBV9 and TRBJ2-2; D remains ambiguous. CDR1 and CDR2 from the germline V gene are SGDLS and YYNGEE. Trimming left V 3 bases short and J 4 bases short, with 10 bases between. This CDR3 comprises 14 residues.

The genes are TRBV5-1 and TRBJ2-7; D gene unclear. Per the germline V gene, CDR1 is SGHRS and CDR2 is YFSETQ. There are 12 residues in the CDR3. V lost 5 bases and J 6 bases, leaving 12 bases between the germline ends. The CDR3 is CASSFPGREQYF. In nucleotides, the CDR3 is TGCGCCAGCAGTTTTCCTGGCCGCGAGCAGTACTTC.

Remarks on this clone: The same CDR3 is also encoded by other DNA sequences in this sample. The genes are TRBV28 and TRBJ1-3; D uncertain. Germline loops: CDR1 MDHEN, CDR2 SYDVKM. Trimming took 3 bases from V and 0 from J, leaving 6 bases between them. CDR3 length: 14 residues. The CDR3 loop is CASSFSLSGNTIYF. In DNA form, the CDR3 reads TGTGCCAGCAGTTTTAGTCTCTCTGGAAACACCATATATTTT.